A single sample is the source of the 9 T cell receptor beta chains below, sequenced in a study of Ad26.COV2.S vaccination and SARS-CoV-2 variants. Profiled with immunoSEQ multiplex PCR; TCRdb holds only in-frame clones, not every one. The sample contains 400,000 to 450,000 clones, roughly 90% of which appear only once. Treatment noted: roughly 18 received Ad26.COV2.S at low or high dose, single or two shots; roughly 5 received placebo; per-sample allocation not given. Following the first vaccine or placebo injection, samples were taken on day 63. The sequencing here drew on peripheral blood, taken in a trial of Ad26.COV2.S vaccine versus placebo. These receptors all stem from a person aged 18-65 years who received the Ad26.COV2.S COVID-19 vaccine or a placebo.

The V call is TRBV5-4, the J call TRBJ2-7; D gene uncertain. The germline V gene has CDR1 SGHNT and CDR2 YYREEE (reference sequence). The CDR3 totals 16 residues. Trimming removed 0 bases at V and 7 bases at J, with 20 bases between. The CDR3 nucleotides read TGTGCCAGCAGCTTGGAAGGCCTGACTCTGCCTAGGGAGCAGTACTTC. It is translated as CASSLEGLTLPREQYF.

V usage is TRBV9 and J usage is TRBJ1-5, with D perhaps matching TRBD1 (6 bases). CDR1 and CDR2 (germline): SGDLS, YYNGEE. There are 18 residues in the CDR3. V was pared by 1 base and J by 0 bases, with 17 bases between. DNA of the CDR3: TGTGCCAGCAGCGTAATTTTCCCGGACAGTTATAGCAATCAGCCCCAGCATTTT. This encodes CASSVIFPDSYSNQPQHF.

J is TRBJ1-2 and V is TRBV7-2; no clear D. The CDR3 spans 16 residues. V lost 4 bases and J 3 bases, leaving 18 bases between the germline ends. Germline loops: CDR1 SGHTA, CDR2 FQGNSA. CDR3 DNA: TGTGCCAGCAGCTACCGACCGGGAAAGGGCCACTATGGCTACACCTTC. As protein: CASSYRPGKGHYGYTF.

The chain is built from TRBV4-2 and TRBJ2-7; D uncertain. V was trimmed by 0 bases and J by 6 bases, leaving 15 bases between them. In germline, CDR1 is LGHNA, CDR2 YNFKEQ. CDR3 length: 15 amino acids. The CDR3 loop is CASSQEVPASSEQYF. In nucleotides, the CDR3 is TGTGCCAGCAGCCAAGAAGTCCCGGCTAGTAGCGAGCAGTACTTC.

The V call is TRBV6-6, the J call TRBJ2-7; the match to TRBD1 covers 7 bases. The CDR3 consists of 14 residues. The germline gives CDR1 MNHNY, CDR2 SVGAGI (reference sequence). Trimming removed 5 bases from V and 3 bases from J; junction bases left unmatched: 7. The DNA of the CDR3 is TGTGCCAGCAGTAATGACAGGGCGGTCTACGAGCAGTACTTC. As protein: CASSNDRAVYEQYF.

This clone was found once. The V and J genes are TRBV6-1 and TRBJ1-3; D not resolved. CDR1 and CDR2 (germline): MNHNS, SASEGT. Trimming shortened V by 3 bases and J by 0 bases, and 6 bases separated the two germline ends. The CDR3 runs to 14 residues. The CDR3 reads CASSEVFSGNTIYF. CDR3 DNA: TGTGCCAGCAGTGAGGTTTTCTCTGGAAACACCATATATTTT.

V usage is TRBV11-2 and J usage is TRBJ2-7, with TRBD1 identical over 9 bases. Trimming took 3 bases from V and 2 from J; bases not matched to a gene: 5. There are 15 residues in the CDR3. Germline V gene sequence: CDR1 SGHAT, CDR2 FQNNGV. The CDR3 bases are TGTGCCAGCAGCTTGATGGGGACAGGGACCTACGAGCAGTACTTC. It is translated as CASSLMGTGTYEQYF.

This chain links TRBV10-2 with TRBJ1-2; D is unclear. The CDR3 is made up of 13 amino acids. The germline V gene has CDR1 WSHSY and CDR2 SAAADI. V gave up 3 bases and J gave up 4 bases, with 9 bases separating them. Written as DNA, the CDR3 is TGCGCCAGCAGTGATTACTCGGGCTATGGCTACACCTTC. The encoded protein is CASSDYSGYGYTF.

As for this clone: The sample carries other DNA sequences with the same CDR3. The rearrangement uses TRBV18 and TRBJ1-4, with D uncertain. This CDR3 spans 13 amino acids. The ends were cut back, 2 bases at V and 6 bases at J, with 7 bases in the middle. CDR1 and CDR2 (germline): KGHSH, LQKENI. This chain's CDR3 is CASSPRRDEKLFF. The CDR3, as DNA: TGTGCCAGCTCACCAAGGCGAGATGAAAAACTGTTTTTT. Full variable domain (rest looked up from reference TRBV18 and TRBJ1-4): NAGVMQNPRHLVRRRGQEARLRCSPMKGHSHVYWYRQLPEEGLKFMVYLQKENIIDESGMPKERFSAEFPKEGPSILRIQQVVRGDSAAYFCASSPRRDEKLFFGSGTQLSVL.